The present T cell receptor (beta chain) was sequenced within a study of cytomegalovirus exposure and HLA in healthy donors. Germline V gives CDR1 SNHLY, CDR2 FYNNEI. This CDR3 has 18 residues. Trimming removed 7 bases from V and 1 base from J; junction bases left unmatched: 19. Profiling relied on immunoSEQ multiplex PCR, and the TCRdb table lists in-frame clones only, not all of them. The data contain 90,000 to 110,000 clones, approximately 86% of them singletons. The chain has TRBV2 and TRBJ2-7; 7 bases line up with TRBD1. The sequence was obtained from a woman between 18 and 30 years old in good health and CMV-seropositive. Sample: PBMCs. CDR3 sequence reads: CASKGPPLGTAKSYEQYF. The CDR3 DNA is TGTGCCAGCAAGGGCCCACCTTTAGGGACAGCTAAATCCTACGAGCAGTACTTC.